Shown below are 27 T cell receptor beta chains from a single sample sequenced in a study of blood T cell repertoires in COVID-19. The table came from immunoSEQ multiplex PCR; TCRdb's copy has only in-frame clones and leaves some out. This sample has about 400,000 clones, with roughly 88% found just once. Material for sequencing was PBMCs or T cells enriched from blood (not recorded which). The receptors come from a middle-aged woman with acute COVID-19.

The J gene is TRBJ1-1, the V gene TRBV10-3, with D perhaps TRBD1 (5 bases). V was pared by 5 bases and J by 4 bases, with 11 bases between. This CDR3 region has 13 residues. Germline V gene sequence: CDR1 ENHRY, CDR2 SYGVKD. In DNA form, the CDR3 reads TGTGCCATCAGTTCTCGGGGGGGCACTGAAGCTTTCTTT. Translated: CAISSRGGTEAFF.

The chain links TRBV3-1 (or the pseudogene TRBV3-2) to TRBJ2-3; possibly TRBD2 for D (5 bases). This CDR3 contains 14 residues. CDR1 LGHDT and CDR2 YNNKEL come from the germline V gene (reference sequence). Trimming stripped 3 bases from V and 4 bases from J, with 11 bases between. CDR3 sequence reads: CASSHLRGADTQYF. For the CDR3, the DNA is TGTGCCAGCAGCCATCTACGGGGAGCAGATACGCAGTATTTT.

J is TRBJ2-2 and V is TRBV18; maybe TRBD1 (5 bases). The V gene's germline CDR1 is KGHSH and CDR2 LQKENI. This CDR3 has 14 amino acids. Trimming took off 6 bases at V and 1 base at J, with 9 bases between the two ends. In DNA, the CDR3 is TGTGCCAGCTCCCGCGGACAGAACACCGGGGAGCTGTTTTTT. It codes for CASSRGQNTGELFF.

Concerning this clone itself: This sample includes further DNA sequences coding for the same CDR3. This chain joins TRBV4-1 and TRBJ1-1; unclear D gene. The CDR3 sequence is 15 residues long. From germline, CDR1 is MGHRA and CDR2 YSYEKL. V shed 0 bases and J shed 4 bases, with 12 bases lying between them. In DNA, the CDR3 is TGCGCCAGCAGCCAAGATCTTGGCGGCGGCACTGAAGCTTTCTTT. Residues: CASSQDLGGGTEAFF.

This chain uses TRBV11-2 with TRBJ2-5; 7 nucleotides align to TRBD2. Unmatched junction bases numbered 7, after V lost 1 base and J lost 5 bases. From germline, CDR1 is SGHAT and CDR2 FQNNGV. The CDR3 covers 15 residues. For the CDR3, the DNA is TGTGCCAGCAGCTTAGTCGGGGGGACGGGTGAGACCCAGTACTTC. This sequence encodes CASSLVGGTGETQYF.

The rearrangement joins TRBV30 to TRBJ1-1, with no clear D. With 2 bases removed from V and 5 bases from J, the gap between germline ends came to 12 bases. The CDR3 totals 13 residues. CDR1 and CDR2 (germline): GTSNPN, SVGIG (reference sequence). CDR3 sequence (DNA): TGTGCCTGGAGTAGGAGGGTGGGTACTGAAGCTTTCTTT. As protein: CAWSRRVGTEAFF.

The chain uses TRBV18 and TRBJ1-2, with TRBD1 matching over 8 bases. Germline values: CDR1 KGHSH, CDR2 LQKENI. CDR3 size: 14 residues. After removal of 2 bases from V and 8 bases from J, the junction contained 7 bases not matched to a gene. The CDR3 loop reads CASSPTGTGRGYTF. CDR3 nucleotides: TGTGCCAGCTCACCAACAGGGACAGGACGGGGCTACACCTTC.

This clone showed up just a few times. The chain recombines TRBV30 with TRBJ1-2; 9 bases align to TRBD1. V shed 2 bases, J shed 4 bases, and the junction held 8 bases outside the gene matches. This CDR3 has 15 amino acids. Germline V gene sequence: CDR1 GTSNPN, CDR2 SVGIG (reference sequence). CDR3 loop: CAWSPPGDRVYGYTF. CDR3 sequence (DNA): TGTGCCTGGAGTCCCCCGGGGGACAGGGTCTATGGCTACACCTTC.

The gene calls are TRBV3-1 (or the pseudogene TRBV3-2) and TRBJ2-1; 9 bases map to TRBD2. Losses at the gene ends were 4 bases for V and 3 bases for J; bases not matched to a gene: 10. Germline CDR1 reads LGHDT; CDR2 reads YNNKEL (reference sequence). The CDR3 sequence is 17 residues long. The CDR3 protein is CASSRTTGTSFYNEQFF. The CDR3 DNA sequence: TGTGCCAGCAGCCGTACAACCGGGACTAGCTTCTACAATGAGCAGTTCTTC.

The chain combines TRBV19 with TRBJ1-5; D unclear. This CDR3 is built from 15 residues. Germline assignment: CDR1 LNHDA and CDR2 SQIVND (reference sequence). The V end was cut by 1 base, the J end by 2 bases, with 9 bases between. CDR3 amino acids: CASSIVRYGNQPQHF. CDR3 in DNA: TGTGCCAGTAGTATAGTGAGGTATGGCAATCAGCCCCAGCATTTT.

The chain combines TRBV10-3 with TRBJ2-7; TRBD1 agrees at 9 bases. This CDR3 contains 15 residues. V dropped 6 bases and J dropped 2; count of bases not matched to a gene: 8. From germline, CDR1 is ENHRY and CDR2 SYGVKD. The CDR3 loop reads CAIRSDRGSPYEQYF. Written as DNA, the CDR3 is TGTGCCATCAGGTCCGACAGGGGGTCTCCCTACGAGCAGTACTTC.

This clone was recorded only once. The genes are TRBV5-8 and TRBJ1-5; D might be TRBD1 (6 bases). Germline-derived CDR1 and CDR2 are SGHTS and YDEGEE. Trimming cost V 2 bases and J 5 bases, with 14 bases left between them. The CDR3 length is 15 residues. The CDR3 region is CASSLWMGADQPQHF. The CDR3 DNA reads as TGTGCCAGCAGCTTATGGATGGGGGCTGATCAGCCCCAGCATTTT.

This clone appeared once. This rearrangement joins TRBV11-2 to TRBJ2-5, with 10 bases aligning to TRBD1. Germline CDR1 SGHAT, CDR2 FQNNGV. This CDR3 spans 14 amino acids. V trimming: 4 bases; J trimming: 5 bases; junction bases outside the gene matches: 4. DNA for the CDR3: TGTGCCAGCAGCTGGGACAGGGGTGCGGAGACCCAGTACTTC. Translating it yields CASSWDRGAETQYF.

This clone was seen just once. The V gene is TRBV4-1, the J gene TRBJ1-2; D unresolved. The CDR3 covers 14 residues. Germline assignment: CDR1 MGHRA and CDR2 YSYEKL. V was cut by 0 bases and J by 2 bases, with 7 bases left in between. The CDR3 sequence: CASSQDGGNYGYTF. In DNA form, the CDR3 reads TGCGCCAGCAGCCAAGATGGCGGGAACTATGGCTACACCTTC.

Only one count was recorded for this clone. The chain employs TRBV19 and TRBJ1-2; D is possibly TRBD1 (5 bases). This CDR3 has 16 residues. Trimming shortened V by 7 bases and J by 4 bases, and 22 bases separated the two germline ends. CDR1 and CDR2 (germline): LNHDA, SQIVND (reference sequence). The DNA for the CDR3 is TGTGCCAGTAACAAGAGGAGGGACGGCGGTGGCTATGGCTACACCTTC. Translating it yields CASNKRRDGGGYGYTF.

The chain uses TRBV6-1 and TRBJ1-2; 7 bases are a match to TRBD1. The CDR3 totals 14 residues. Germline CDR1 and CDR2: MNHNS and SASEGT. V was pared by 1 base and J by 4 bases, with 3 bases of the junction left unmatched. The CDR3 loop is CASSEDPGGYGYTF. The CDR3 nucleotides are TGTGCCAGCAGTGAAGATCCAGGGGGCTATGGCTACACCTTC.

This chain joins TRBV5-1 and TRBJ2-5; TRBD2 agrees at 10 bases. Germline V gene data show CDR1 as SGHRS and CDR2 as YFSETQ. The CDR3 spans 16 residues. After removal of 0 bases from V and 1 base from J, the junction contained 3 bases not matched to a gene. The CDR3 here is CASSLVLAGLQETQYF. DNA for the CDR3: TGCGCCAGCAGCTTGGTACTAGCGGGGCTCCAAGAGACCCAGTACTTC.

This chain connects TRBV2 to TRBJ2-7, with 9 bases lining up with TRBD1. The ends lost 6 bases at V and 1 base at J; junction bases unmatched: 7. This CDR3 has 15 amino acids. Germline V lookup: CDR1 SNHLY, CDR2 FYNNEI. The CDR3 is CASSRDREFSYEQYF. Written as DNA, the CDR3 is TGTGCCAGCAGCCGGGACAGGGAATTTTCCTACGAGCAGTACTTC.

This clone was found once. V gene TRBV3-1 (or the pseudogene TRBV3-2) combines with J gene TRBJ2-5, with unresolved D. Looked up from germline, CDR1 is LGHDT and CDR2 is YNNKEL (reference sequence). CDR3 length: 12 amino acids. The V end lost 7 bases, the J end lost 6 bases, and 12 bases lay between the germline ends. CDR3 nucleotide sequence: TGTGCCAGCACCGACTTAATACAGACCCAGTACTTC. It translates to CASTDLIQTQYF.

The chain combines TRBV7-8 with TRBJ1-1, with TRBD1 as a possible D gene (5 bases). The CDR3 covers 12 residues. Germline CDR1 and CDR2: SGHVS and FQNEAQ. V lost 5 bases and J lost 6, with 10 bases in between. In nucleotides, the CDR3 is TGTGCCAGCAGCCCCGGGGGAGCTGAAGCTTTCTTT. The encoded protein is CASSPGGAEAFF.

This clone was seen only once. The chain is built from TRBV25-1 and TRBJ2-2; D might be TRBD1 (5 bases). Trimming took off 2 bases at V and 2 bases at J, with 12 bases between the two ends. The germline V gene encodes CDR1 MGHDK and CDR2 SYGVNS. The CDR3 length is 16 residues. The CDR3 nucleotides read TGTGCCAGCAGTGAACCTTCTGGGGCAAACACCGGGGAGCTGTTTTTT. Its protein is CASSEPSGANTGELFF. Based on the CDR3 plus reference TRBV25-1 and TRBJ2-2, the full variable domain is EADIYQTPRYLVIGTGKKITLECSQTMGHDKMYWYQQDPGMELHLIHYSYGVNSTEKGDLSSESTVSRIRTEHFPLTLESARPSHTSQYLCASSEPSGANTGELFFGEGSRLTVL.

The chain joins TRBV11-2 to TRBJ1-4; 7 nucleotides align to TRBD1. The J segment lost 4 bases and the V segment lost 6 bases, leaving 8 bases of the junction unmatched. Germline CDR1 SGHAT, CDR2 FQNNGV. This CDR3 spans 15 amino acids. In nucleotides, the CDR3 is TGTGCCAGCAGAAAACAGGGGCGGGATAATGAAAAACTGTTTTTT. Translating it yields CASRKQGRDNEKLFF.

The CDR3 nucleotides read TGTGCCAGCAGTGGCTTGGACAGGCCTGGCTACACCTTC. Translation: CASSGLDRPGYTF. V usage is TRBV2 and J usage is TRBJ1-2, with TRBD1 matching over 7 bases. This CDR3 contains 13 residues. V shed 4 bases and J 7 bases; nucleotides not matched to a gene: 6. Per germline, CDR1 SNHLY and CDR2 FYNNEI.

This chain uses TRBV19 with TRBJ1-5; TRBD1 matches 7 bases. Germline V gene lookup returns CDR1 LNHDA and CDR2 SQIVND (reference sequence). This CDR3 contains 14 residues. The V segment lost 5 bases and the J segment 6 bases; nucleotides outside the gene matches: 7. The CDR3 bases are TGTGCCAGTAGTCTACAGGGGTGGGGTCAGCCCCAGCATTTT. It translates to CASSLQGWGQPQHF.

The V gene is TRBV5-1, the J gene TRBJ2-7; tentative D call: TRBD1 (6 bases). Deletions cut 2 bases from V and 4 bases from J, with 13 bases between. Germline-derived CDR1 and CDR2 are SGHRS and YFSETQ. This CDR3 is built from 14 residues. The CDR3 region is CASSFLDSLYEQYF. The CDR3, as DNA: TGCGCCAGCAGCTTCCTGGACAGCCTTTACGAGCAGTACTTC.

This clone was observed a handful of times. The J gene is TRBJ1-6, the V gene TRBV20-1; 9 nucleotides align to TRBD1. The germline V gene encodes CDR1 DFQATT and CDR2 SNEGSKA (reference sequence). This CDR3 is 15 amino acids long. V was pared by 3 bases and J by 6 bases, with 6 bases of the junction left unmatched. The CDR3 reads CSASMTGGGNSPLHF. The DNA for the CDR3 is TGCAGTGCTAGTATGACAGGGGGGGGTAATTCACCCCTCCACTTT.

The DNA of the CDR3 is TGCGCCAGCAGCCAGTGGGTCGGGGTGAGGTACTCCTACGAGCAGTACTTC. It codes for CASSQWVGVRYSYEQYF. V gene TRBV4-1 combines with J gene TRBJ2-7, with D perhaps matching TRBD2 (5 bases). Germline-derived CDR1 and CDR2 are MGHRA and YSYEKL. This CDR3 is 17 amino acids long. The ends were cut back, 3 bases at V and 0 bases at J, with 18 bases in the middle.